This is a list of T cell receptor beta chains from one sample in a study of tumor-infiltrating lymphocytes in primary liver carcinoma. TCRdb re-derived calls from the multiplex PCR reads in MiXCR, one entry per CDR3 protein. The repertoire holds 100,000 to 150,000 distinct CDR3 sequences, with approximately 64% as singletons. The sample was liver tumor tissue from sampling region 3. The receptor source for this set is an older woman with primary liver carcinoma and hepatitis B virus infection. Both conserved end residues are trimmed from each CDR3.

J gene	V gene	CDR3 protein
TRBJ2-1	TRBV5-1	VSSFSRSRNEQF
TRBJ1-5	TRBV4-1	ASGQDHAPQLQH
TRBJ1-1	TRBV10-3	ATRDSPQAL
TRBJ2-2	TRBV5-1	ASSFSIRTRTSGETSGTGELF
TRBJ2-2	TRBV29-1	SVPQGPASTGELF
TRBJ2-5	TRBV11-1	ASILTGLAGETQY
TRBJ1-1	TRBV11-2	ASSWGVNTEAF
TRBJ2-1	TRBV6-6	ASSSLTSGMANEQF
TRBJ2-7	TRBV29-1	SVGISSYEQC
TRBJ2-6	TRBV28	ASIPAGANVLI
TRBJ1-3	TRBV11-2	ASSNDREPGNTIY
TRBJ1-1	TRBV29-1	SARGTREAS
TRBJ1-5	TRBV4-1	ASSQRFSDPNQPQH
TRBJ2-2	TRBV11-2	ASNLDRTEELF
TRBJ2-3	TRBV11-2	ASSPGLVGPDTQY
TRBJ2-7	TRBV5-1	ASSLERFSGQY
TRBJ1-3	TRBV7-9	ASRGDIGRTSGNTIY
TRBJ2-5	TRBV6-5	ASSRLGGEETQH
TRBJ2-7	TRBV19	ASSILGGEQY
-	TRBV11-2	ASSLAMGRRSTDTQH